These T cell receptor beta chains were read from a single sample in a study of human T cells and chemical hapten exposure. TCRdb independently ran MiXCR on the RACE reads; one entry per CDR3 protein. The sample has some 200,000 distinct CDR3 sequences, around 22% seen once. Sequencing used whole blood, obtained in connection with sensitization to the hapten diphenylcyclopropenone (DPC). The source is a woman in her forties or fifties with alopecia areata. Some clones in this sample may be carry-over from other donors' samples. Each CDR3 is given with its conserved first and last residue. The order of the fields is V gene, D gene, J gene, clone size, CDR3 protein, CDR3 DNA. D genes are given only for firm matches. Rows may omit the clone size; those that give it use once, few, many or a size class.

v_gene: TRBV7-2
d_gene: TRBD1
j_gene: TRBJ2-7
abundance: few
CDR3aa: CASSRDRAHEQYF
CDR3nt: TGTGCCAGCAGTCGGGACAGGGCACACGAGCAGTACTTC

v_gene: TRBV20-1
d_gene: NA
j_gene: TRBJ1-2
abundance: NA
CDR3aa: CSARLPGTYGYTF
CDR3nt: TGCAGTGCTAGATTGCCGGGGACCTATGGCTACACCTTC

v_gene: TRBV6-5
d_gene: NA
j_gene: TRBJ2-7
abundance: NA
CDR3aa: CASSYLASDSYEQYF
CDR3nt: TGTGCCAGCAGTTACCTAGCTAGCGACTCCTACGAGCAGTACTTC

v_gene: TRBV20-1
d_gene: TRBD1
j_gene: TRBJ2-7
abundance: few
CDR3aa: CSATPGTGGYEQYF
CDR3nt: TGCAGTGCTACCCCCGGGACAGGGGGCTACGAGCAGTACTTC

v_gene: TRBV2
d_gene: NA
j_gene: TRBJ2-5
abundance: NA
CDR3aa: CASSRETQYF
CDR3nt: TGTGCCAGCAGTCGAGAGACCCAGTACTTC

v_gene: TRBV5-4
d_gene: TRBD2
j_gene: TRBJ2-5
abundance: NA
CDR3aa: CASSFAGAQETQYF
CDR3nt: TGTGCCAGCAGCTTTGCGGGAGCTCAAGAGACCCAGTACTTC

v_gene: TRBV2
d_gene: NA
j_gene: TRBJ2-7
abundance: few
CDR3aa: CATIHGQGAYEQYF
CDR3nt: TGTGCCACTATCCACGGGCAAGGGGCCTACGAGCAGTACTTC

v_gene: TRBV27
d_gene: NA
j_gene: TRBJ2-7
abundance: few
CDR3aa: CASSSVSSKYEQYF
CDR3nt: TGTGCCAGCAGTTCCGTCTCGAGCAAGTACGAGCAGTACTTC

v_gene: TRBV29-1
d_gene: TRBD2
j_gene: TRBJ2-1
abundance: NA
CDR3aa: CSVYSASGSIEQFF
CDR3nt: TGCAGCGTTTACTCCGCTAGCGGGAGTATTGAGCAGTTCTTC

v_gene: TRBV5-1
d_gene: TRBD1
j_gene: TRBJ2-7
abundance: few
CDR3aa: CASPIGGQPLDEQYF
CDR3nt: TGCGCCAGTCCAATTGGGGGACAGCCTCTGGACGAGCAGTACTTC

v_gene: TRBV5-1
d_gene: NA
j_gene: TRBJ1-4
abundance: NA
CDR3aa: CASSLAVGNNEKLFF
CDR3nt: TGCGCCAGCAGCTTGGCCGTCGGCAATAATGAAAAACTGTTTTTT

v_gene: TRBV2
d_gene: TRBD1
j_gene: TRBJ1-3
abundance: few
CDR3aa: CASSEGGTGGNTIYF
CDR3nt: TGTGCCAGCAGTGAAGGGGGGACAGGGGGAAACACCATATATTTT

v_gene: TRBV20-1
d_gene: NA
j_gene: TRBJ2-7
abundance: NA
CDR3aa: CSARSSGTRDREQYF
CDR3nt: TGCAGTGCTAGAAGTTCCGGGACTCGCGATCGCGAGCAGTACTTC

v_gene: TRBV6-1
d_gene: NA
j_gene: TRBJ2-7
abundance: once
CDR3aa: CASPPKTGSSHEQYF
CDR3nt: TGTGCCAGCCCACCTAAGACAGGTTCATCCCACGAGCAGTACTTC

v_gene: TRBV20-1
d_gene: NA
j_gene: TRBJ2-7
abundance: few
CDR3aa: CSARIAGSSYEQYF
CDR3nt: TGCAGTGCTAGAATCGCGGGTAGCTCCTACGAGCAGTACTTC

v_gene: TRBV27
d_gene: NA
j_gene: TRBJ2-7
abundance: NA
CDR3aa: CASGVLQGRYEQYF
CDR3nt: TGTGCCAGCGGAGTATTGCAGGGGAGGTACGAGCAGTACTTC